This TCR beta chain was recorded in a study of blood T cell repertoires in COVID-19. Across the study: T cells, B-cell-depleted T cells, or PBMCs provided the cDNA or gDNA that served as material.

This CDR3 region has 14 residues. Germline CDR1 is LGHDT and CDR2 is YNNKEL (reference sequence). Trimming pared 1 base from V and 1 base from J, leaving 7 bases between. Authors' analysis steps: How many nucleated cells were present was estimated from reference gene primer amplification. Some clones are missing from TCRdb's copy, which holds only in-frame ones; the method was immunoSEQ multiplex PCR. Clone size and the V and J calls come from that table; the DNA yielded D and trimming. The sample records about 170,000 clones, 85% to 95% being singletons. The source is a woman aged 45-60 years with acute or convalescent COVID-19. Sequences were obtained from peripheral blood. The rearrangement links TRBV3-1 (or the pseudogene TRBV3-2) to TRBJ2-5; no clear D. CDR3 region: CASSQVGSQETQYF. The CDR3, as DNA: TGTGCCAGCAGCCAAGTGGGCAGCCAAGAGACCCAGTACTTC.